The TCR beta chain under discussion was sequenced for a study of cytomegalovirus exposure and HLA in healthy donors. The primer mix had 60 Vbeta and 13 Jbeta primers. Libraries were prepared by immunoSEQ multiplex PCR; TCRdb keeps only in-frame clonotypes and omits some of them. The sample lists 95,000 to 150,000 clones; 75% were seen once. V lost 2 bases, J lost 1 base, and 8 bases lay in between. Germline CDR1 reads KGHSH; CDR2 reads LQKENI. The CDR3 consists of 14 residues. The V gene is TRBV18, the J gene TRBJ1-1; possibly TRBD1 for D (5 bases). This receptor was taken from a woman between 35 and 50 years old in good health and CMV-seropositive. Sequenced material: PBMCs. CDR3: CASSPSGQNTEAFF. The CDR3 bases are TGTGCCAGCTCACCAAGTGGACAGAACACTGAAGCTTTCTTT.